This T cell receptor beta chain was documented in a study of technical replicates of blood from a few donors (dated by TCRdb to about 2017). V gives up 5 bases and J gives up 6 bases, and the segment between their germline ends measures 14 bases. CDR1 SGHAT and CDR2 FQNNGV were looked up in the germline V gene. Inclusive of the bounding cysteine and phenylalanine, the CDR3 is 14 residues long. The only DNA kept is the CDR3, 42 bases in frame from the first base. The library relied on the immunoSEQ multiplex PCR assay. Held by TCRdb, this immuneACCESS table contains in-frame sequences only and omits some clones. Under half of the omission traces to an unresolved V gene where checked; the cause of the rest is unknown. This sample lists about 15,000 clones; approximately 88% were detected once. The ten largest account for under 13% of the sample. On this clone itself: Its antigen remains undetermined. Base-call qualities are not available, and no considerably larger clone is one nucleotide away.

The V and J segments used are TRBV11-2 and TRBJ2-1; TRBD1 is perhaps the D gene, given 5 matching bases. The sequencing input was PBMCs. The clonotype comes from a human donor in good health. The nucleotide sequence is given as TGTGCCAGCAGCCCGCAGGGTTCAGGCAATGAGCAGTTCTTC. Its protein is CASSPQGSGNEQFF.